The present entry profiles one TCR beta chain with its context. Its antigen remains undetermined. No base quality information exists; no much larger clone differs at one position. Profiling of TCR beta VDJ combinations and CDR3 sequences used genomic DNA as the template. An Illumina HiSeq 2000 was the platform used for TCR repertoire sequencing. The original methods were these. Repertoires were assessed using TRBV/TRBJ rearrangement plots, CDR3 size and DJ length profiles, and Simpson's diversity index. The most abundant DNA sequence in the deep sequencing data was defined as the immunodominant clone. CDR3 amino acid sequences were checked for sharing across subjects and were also compared against the VDJdb database and published repertoires. TCRdb took the public reads, trimmed them with fastp at Q25, ran MiXCR for clone calling and kept in-frame beta chains. A single entry per CDR3 protein holds the most common genes and DNA from its merged rows. The V and J calls here are based on TCRdb, not the publication. The sample table records under 150,000 distinct CDR3 sequences; about 43% of these occur just once. Together, the top ten hold roughly 3% of the sample.

For CDR1 and CDR2, the germline V gene (reference sequence) lists LNHDA and SQIVND. V is pared back by 8 bases and J by 3 bases, with 14 bases lying between the germline termini. From its cysteine to its phenylalanine, the CDR3 spans 15 amino acids. The read is trimmed to its CDR3 DNA, 45 bases read in frame from base 1. This sample is drawn from a study of CD8+CD57+ T cells in acquired aplastic anemia (dated by TCRdb to the late 2010s). As for the study more broadly: A mean of approximately 2.9 ug of DNA, ranging from about 0.19 to 30 ug, was extracted from sorted CD4+ and CD8+ cells. A CD8+CD57+ expansion meant a frequency higher than the mean frequency seen in healthy subjects.

Beyond this particular receptor, the publication reports: Around 30 CD8+ CDR3 sequences were found in both patients and controls but appeared to be highly expressed in patients and within the immunodominant clones of the patients. Between patients and healthy controls, no significant difference in CD8+ Simpson's diversity was found (P=0.060).

Patients chosen for sequencing had shown expansion of CD8+CD57+ cells by flow cytometry. Every patient had a diagnosis of severe acquired aplastic anemia based on International Study of Aplastic Anemia and Agranulocytosis and Camitta criteria. No patient had received any therapy when blood was sampled. In the study, sorted CD4+ and CD8+ blood T cells from patients with severe aplastic anemia and from healthy subjects underwent deep sequencing of TCR repertoires. In the USA, patient enrollment took place under clinicaltrials.gov protocols 00001620, 01623167, 00001397, 00071045, 00081523 and 00961064. Ficoll-Paque density gradient centrifugation was used to isolate peripheral blood mononuclear cells. Before DNA extraction, CD4+ and CD8+ T cells were sorted by FACS or by magnetic beads.

Rearrangement joined TRBV19 to TRBJ1-6; possibly the D gene is TRBD1, per 5 matching bases. The sample consisted of sorted CD4+, CD8+, or CD8+CD57+ T cells (not recorded which) from PBMCs. The receptor was derived from a human donor with aplastic anemia. The nucleotide sequence reads as follows: TGTGCCAGTGGTGGCCAGGGAAACTATAATTCACCCCTCCACTTT. This encodes CASGGQGNYNSPLHF.